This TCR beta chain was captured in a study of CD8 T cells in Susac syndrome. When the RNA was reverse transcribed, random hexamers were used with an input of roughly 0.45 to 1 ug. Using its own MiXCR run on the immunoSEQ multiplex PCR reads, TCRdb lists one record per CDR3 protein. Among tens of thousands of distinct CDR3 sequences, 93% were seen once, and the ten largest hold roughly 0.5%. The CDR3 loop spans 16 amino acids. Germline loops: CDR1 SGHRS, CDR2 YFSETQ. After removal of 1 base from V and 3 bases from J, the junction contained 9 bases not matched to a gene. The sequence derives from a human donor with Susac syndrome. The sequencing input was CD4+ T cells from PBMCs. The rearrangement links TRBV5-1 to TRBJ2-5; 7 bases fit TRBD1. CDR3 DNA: TGCGCCAGCAGCTTGCCCTATGGGACAGCCGAAGAGACCCAGTACTTC. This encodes CASSLPYGTAEETQYF.